These T cell receptor beta chains were read from a single sample in a study of graft-versus-host responses after intestinal transplantation. This table comes from immunoSEQ multiplex PCR, and its TCRdb copy is limited to in-frame clones, with some not included. Among about 93,000 clones listed, over 80% were seen once. Antigens for these TCRs are unknown. The sequenced sample was unstimulated CD8+ T cells sorted from spleen or lymph node cells, obtained before intestinal transplant. The receptor set was obtained from a human donor who received an intestinal transplant. Each CDR3 is given with its conserved first and last residue. The order of the fields is V gene, J gene, D gene, clone size, CDR3 protein, CDR3 DNA. The D gene is left open where the match is weak. Expanded clones get a size class; other rows say once, few or many, or leave the size out.

v_call: TRBV9; j_call: TRBJ2-1; d_call: -; clone_size: -; cdr3_aa: CASSVDRYGEQFF; cdr3_nt: TGTGCCAGCAGCGTAGACCGGTACGGTGAGCAGTTCTTC
v_call: TRBV19; j_call: TRBJ2-1; d_call: TRBD2; clone_size: -; cdr3_aa: CASTSGGDNEQFF; cdr3_nt: TGTGCCAGTACTAGCGGGGGGGACAATGAGCAGTTCTTC
v_call: TRBV5-4; j_call: TRBJ1-2; d_call: TRBD1; clone_size: -; cdr3_aa: CASSYDRDPNYGYTF; cdr3_nt: TGTGCCAGCAGCTATGACAGGGACCCTAACTATGGCTACACCTTC
v_call: TRBV7-9; j_call: TRBJ1-1; d_call: TRBD1; clone_size: -; cdr3_aa: CASSSTGQGTEAFF; cdr3_nt: TGTGCCAGCAGCTCCACCGGACAGGGCACTGAAGCTTTCTTT
v_call: TRBV4-1; j_call: TRBJ2-7; d_call: -; clone_size: -; cdr3_aa: CASSHLSAERAYEQYF; cdr3_nt: TGCGCCAGCAGCCATCTCTCGGCGGAGCGGGCCTACGAGCAGTACTTC
v_call: TRBV27; j_call: TRBJ2-7; d_call: TRBD2; clone_size: -; cdr3_aa: CASSFGTSGSLYEQYF; cdr3_nt: TGTGCCAGCAGTTTTGGGACTAGCGGCTCCTTATACGAGCAGTACTTC
v_call: TRBV27; j_call: TRBJ2-1; d_call: -; clone_size: -; cdr3_aa: CASSLRAGRANQFF; cdr3_nt: TGTGCCAGCAGTTTAAGGGCGGGCCGAGCCAACCAGTTCTTC
v_call: TRBV4-1; j_call: TRBJ2-7; d_call: -; clone_size: -; cdr3_aa: CASSQRTGYEQYF; cdr3_nt: TGCGCCAGCAGCCAACGAACAGGCTACGAGCAGTACTTC
v_call: TRBV2; j_call: TRBJ1-3; d_call: TRBD1; clone_size: few; cdr3_aa: CASSEPRDRASGNTIYF; cdr3_nt: TGTGCCAGCAGTGAACCCCGGGACAGGGCTTCTGGAAACACCATATATTTT
v_call: TRBV5-1; j_call: TRBJ2-1; d_call: TRBD2; clone_size: once; cdr3_aa: CASSLRTSGSSEQFF; cdr3_nt: TGCGCCAGCAGCCTGAGGACTAGCGGGTCTAGTGAGCAGTTCTTC
v_call: TRBV5-6; j_call: TRBJ1-1; d_call: -; clone_size: few; cdr3_aa: CASLIHGGYGDTEAFF; cdr3_nt: TGTGCCAGCTTAATACATGGAGGTTACGGGGATACCGAAGCTTTCTTT
v_call: TRBV11-3; j_call: TRBJ2-1; d_call: TRBD2; clone_size: -; cdr3_aa: CASSTRSGGINEQFF; cdr3_nt: TGTGCCAGCAGCACCCGTAGCGGGGGAATTAATGAGCAGTTCTTC
v_call: TRBV4-1; j_call: TRBJ2-1; d_call: -; clone_size: -; cdr3_aa: CASSQVYGSYNEQFF; cdr3_nt: TGCGCCAGCAGCCAAGTTTACGGCTCCTACAATGAGCAGTTCTTC
v_call: TRBV13; j_call: TRBJ2-5; d_call: TRBD2; clone_size: -; cdr3_aa: CASSPLGFAGDEETQYF; cdr3_nt: TGTGCCAGCAGCCCCCTGGGCTTTGCGGGAGATGAGGAGACCCAGTACTTC
v_call: TRBV6-5; j_call: TRBJ2-6; d_call: -; clone_size: -; cdr3_aa: CASSYVRDSGANVLTF; cdr3_nt: TGTGCCAGCAGTTACGTCAGGGATTCTGGGGCCAACGTCCTGACTTTC
v_call: TRBV6-1; j_call: TRBJ2-3; d_call: -; clone_size: -; cdr3_aa: CASSERIGWGVTDTQYF; cdr3_nt: TGTGCCAGCAGTGAACGGATTGGGTGGGGAGTCACAGATACGCAGTATTTT
v_call: TRBV27; j_call: TRBJ2-1; d_call: TRBD2; clone_size: -; cdr3_aa: CASSLGDGGDEQFF; cdr3_nt: TGTGCCAGCAGCTTGGGGGATGGGGGGGATGAGCAGTTCTTC
v_call: TRBV2; j_call: TRBJ2-7; d_call: -; clone_size: few; cdr3_aa: CASSESGDEQYF; cdr3_nt: TGTGCCAGCAGTGAGAGCGGCGACGAGCAGTACTTC
v_call: TRBV13; j_call: TRBJ1-1; d_call: -; clone_size: once; cdr3_aa: CASSFPSKGYEAFF; cdr3_nt: TGTGCCAGCAGCTTCCCCAGTAAGGGGTATGAAGCTTTCTTT
v_call: TRBV19; j_call: TRBJ2-7; d_call: -; clone_size: -; cdr3_aa: CASSASGGYEQYF; cdr3_nt: TGTGCCAGTAGCGCAAGTGGAGGCTACGAGCAGTACTTC
v_call: TRBV6-5; j_call: TRBJ1-1; d_call: TRBD1; clone_size: -; cdr3_aa: CASSYSGQGREAFF; cdr3_nt: TGTGCCAGCAGTTACTCGGGACAGGGCCGTGAAGCTTTCTTT
v_call: TRBV10-2; j_call: TRBJ2-7; d_call: -; clone_size: -; cdr3_aa: CASSTGGPYEQYF; cdr3_nt: TGCGCCAGCTCCACCGGAGGGCCCTACGAGCAGTACTTC
v_call: TRBV10-3; j_call: TRBJ2-7; d_call: TRBD1; clone_size: -; cdr3_aa: CAISESAGGFYEQYF; cdr3_nt: TGTGCCATCAGTGAATCGGCAGGGGGCTTCTACGAGCAGTACTTC
v_call: TRBV5-6; j_call: TRBJ2-1; d_call: -; clone_size: -; cdr3_aa: CASSRQGNEQFF; cdr3_nt: TGTGCCAGCAGCCGCCAGGGGAATGAGCAGTTCTTC
v_call: TRBV7-2; j_call: TRBJ2-4; d_call: -; clone_size: -; cdr3_aa: CASRPGSGNIQYF; cdr3_nt: TGTGCCAGCAGGCCCGGCAGCGGGAACATTCAGTACTTC
v_call: TRBV27; j_call: TRBJ2-6; d_call: TRBD1; clone_size: -; cdr3_aa: CASSLGNHPGQYSGANVLTF; cdr3_nt: TGTGCCAGCAGTTTAGGGAACCACCCGGGACAGTACTCTGGGGCCAACGTCCTGACTTTC
v_call: TRBV7-9; j_call: TRBJ2-6; d_call: TRBD1; clone_size: -; cdr3_aa: CASSLGQARSGANVLTF; cdr3_nt: TGTGCCAGCAGCTTGGGACAGGCTAGATCTGGGGCCAACGTCCTGACTTTC
v_call: TRBV2; j_call: TRBJ2-5; d_call: -; clone_size: -; cdr3_aa: CASSDAGLAETQYF; cdr3_nt: TGTGCCAGCAGTGACGCCGGATTAGCCGAGACCCAGTACTTC
v_call: TRBV7-2; j_call: TRBJ1-1; d_call: -; clone_size: -; cdr3_aa: CASSSNEGDTEAFF; cdr3_nt: TGTGCCAGCAGCTCTAATGAGGGTGACACTGAAGCTTTCTTT
v_call: TRBV7-9; j_call: TRBJ2-5; d_call: -; clone_size: -; cdr3_aa: CASSLLLGGPLETQYF; cdr3_nt: TGTGCCAGCAGCTTATTGTTGGGAGGACCCCTAGAGACCCAGTACTTC
v_call: TRBV4-3; j_call: TRBJ2-1; d_call: TRBD2; clone_size: -; cdr3_aa: CASSRGGGGGDEQFF; cdr3_nt: TGCGCCAGCAGCCGAGGCGGCGGGGGTGGAGATGAGCAGTTCTTC